There are many counts of the clone carrying this T cell receptor (beta chain). Its specificity is unknown. Unique molecular identifiers were present on the cDNA, and a universal primer site came from template switching. TCRdb recomputed calls from the 5' RACE reads with MiXCR, one row per CDR3 protein. The repertoire has 310,000 or so distinct CDR3 sequences, roughly 10% of them found once; the top ten carry about 7.1%. Germline-derived CDR1 and CDR2 are SGHDT and YYEEEE. Trimming removed 2 bases from V and 7 bases from J, with 6 bases in between. CDR3 length: 12 amino acids. This sample was included in a study of identical twins. Study observations and caveats: Fewer insertions marked abundant cord blood beta clonotypes; young adult naive trended weakly, memory not at all. Possibly, invariant MAIT and iNKT cells partly confounded zero-insertion analyses. Beta out-of-frame sequences showed weaker excess sharing between twins.

The same specimen was also included in a second study, on yellow fever vaccine responses in identical twins.

Sequenced: CD8+ T cells sorted from blood. This chain links TRBV5-6 with TRBJ2-2; D gene unclear. The origin of this receptor is a woman aged 18-29 years in good health. CDR3 amino acids: CASSFWSGELFF. For the CDR3, the DNA is TGTGCCAGCAGCTTTTGGAGCGGGGAGCTGTTTTTT.